This is a list of T cell receptor beta chains from one sample in a study of T cells of healthy individuals. TCRdb reanalysed the 5' RACE reads using MiXCR and keeps one entry per CDR3 protein. The data show about 40,000 distinct CDR3 sequences, about 4.2% seen once. The receptors come from a human donor in good health. CDR3s include the opening cysteine and the closing phenylalanine or tryptophan. Fields, in order: D gene, J gene, V gene, clone size, CDR3 DNA, CDR3 protein. A D gene is named only where the DNA matches it firmly. Clone size is shown for a subset of rows, as once, few, many or a class of expanded clone.

>-|TRBJ1-1|TRBV5-5|-
TGTGCCAGCAGCCTGGACAAGAACACTGAAGCTTTCTTT
CASSLDKNTEAFF
>-|TRBJ2-1|TRBV28|many
TGTGCCAGCAGTTTATGGGGAAAGGTTTACAATGAGCAGTTCTTC
CASSLWGKVYNEQFF
>-|TRBJ2-5|TRBV27|-
TGTGCCAGCAGCCCGGGACTCCGGCAGTCTGAGACCCAGTACTTC
CASSPGLRQSETQYF
>TRBD2|TRBJ2-2|TRBV3-1|many
TGTGCCAGCAGCCCAAGTCTAGCGGGAGATCGCGGGGAGCTGTTTTTT
CASSPSLAGDRGELFF
>TRBD2|TRBJ2-1|TRBV4-1|few
TGCGCCAGCAGCCCCCCCGGGGGGGCCTATAATGAGCAGTTCTTC
CASSPPGGAYNEQFF
>-|TRBJ2-1|TRBV6-2/TRBV6-3|-
TGTGCCAGCAGTTACATCTCTATCAATTACAATGAGCAGTTCTTC
CASSYISINYNEQFF
>TRBD1|TRBJ1-1|TRBV13|many
TGTGCCAGCAGCTCGCGGGGGACAGGGGATAATGAAGCTTTCTTT
CASSSRGTGDNEAFF
>-|TRBJ2-7|TRBV20-1|many
TGCAGTGCTTTCCTCCCGACTCGTTCGATTGTGTACGAGCAGTACTTC
CSAFLPTRSIVYEQYF
>TRBD2|TRBJ2-1|TRBV20-1|many
TGCAGTGCTAGGTCTAGTGGGGGGGTAACTGAGCAGTTCTTC
CSARSSGGVTEQFF
>-|TRBJ1-1|TRBV4-1|many
TGCGCCAGCAGCCAAGCGAGGGGGACTGAAGCTTTCTTT
CASSQARGTEAFF
>-|TRBJ1-6|TRBV10-3|-
TGTGCCATCAGTGAGGAGTGGGGGGCCAATTCACCCCTCCACTTT
CAISEEWGANSPLHF
>-|TRBJ2-3|TRBV29-1|many
TGCAGCGTTGAAAACGGAAGAAGAGCAGATACGCAGTATTTT
CSVENGRRADTQYF
>-|TRBJ1-3|TRBV5-1|-
TGCGCCAGCAGCCCATCCTCCGTAAGCTCTGGAAACACCATATATTTT
CASSPSSVSSGNTIYF
>TRBD1|TRBJ1-4|TRBV7-9|-
TGTGCCAGCAGCTTAGGGCCCTCCGGGACAGGGTATGAAAAACTGTTTTTT
CASSLGPSGTGYEKLFF
>-|TRBJ1-1|TRBV12-3/TRBV12-4|many
TGTGCCAGCAGTTTTTCCCCTGGGACTGAAGCTTTCTTT
CASSFSPGTEAFF
>TRBD2|TRBJ2-7|TRBV2|-
TGTGCCAGCAAGGCCGGACTAGCGAGAACCTACGAGCAGTACTTC
CASKAGLARTYEQYF
>-|TRBJ2-7|TRBV7-8|many
TGTGCCAGCAGCCCTATGGACGGCCCCTACGAGCAGTACTTC
CASSPMDGPYEQYF